The 18 T cell receptor beta chains given below trace back to one sample, sequenced in a study of human T cells and chemical hapten exposure. TCRdb independently ran MiXCR on the RACE reads; one entry per CDR3 protein. The sample records around 47,000 distinct CDR3 sequences, 3.7% being singletons. Time point in this sample: healthy volunteer bleed at 6 weeks. Total RNA was isolated from unfractionated whole blood. The sample was whole blood. The source of these receptors is a human donor in good health. Some clones in this sample may be carry-over from other donors' samples.

This clonotype came up many times. J is TRBJ2-5 and V is TRBV7-9; 9 nucleotides agree with TRBD2. Germline V gene data show CDR1 as SEHNR and CDR2 as FQNEAQ (reference sequence). The V segment lost 5 bases and the J segment 5 bases; nucleotides outside the gene matches: 3. The CDR3 runs to 13 residues. The DNA for the CDR3 is TGTGCCAGCAGCCCGGGACTAGCTGAGACCCAGTACTTC. It codes for CASSPGLAETQYF.

This clonotype was picked up a small number of times. The V and J genes are TRBV20-1 and TRBJ2-1; perhaps TRBD2 as D (6 bases). V dropped 3 bases and J dropped 4 bases, with 10 bases sitting between them. Germline V gene sequence: CDR1 DFQATT, CDR2 SNEGSKA (reference sequence). The CDR3 spans 13 residues. CDR3 bases: TGCAGTGCTAGGGGGACTTATTACAATGAGCAGTTCTTC. Translation gives CSARGTYYNEQFF.

This clonotype was counted many times. This chain uses TRBV7-2 with TRBJ1-1, with D unresolved. The germline V gene encodes CDR1 SGHTA and CDR2 FQGNSA. V shed 8 bases and J shed 4 bases, with 8 bases lying between them. CDR3 length equals 11 residues. This CDR3 reads CASLGFTEAFF. CDR3 nucleotides: TGTGCCAGCTTGGGGTTCACTGAAGCTTTCTTT.

The sample holds many counts of this clonotype. The J gene is TRBJ2-7, the V gene TRBV4-1; unclear D gene. Trimming pared 4 bases from V and 2 bases from J, leaving 12 bases between. CDR3 length: 14 residues. Germline V gives CDR1 MGHRA, CDR2 YSYEKL. For the CDR3, the DNA is TGCGCCAGCAGCCCTCAGGCCAAGGCCTACGAGCAGTACTTC. This sequence encodes CASSPQAKAYEQYF.

There are a few counts of this clonotype. This chain connects TRBV27 to TRBJ1-1; 7 bases match TRBD1. V shed 5 bases and J 7 bases; nucleotides not matched to a gene: 10. This CDR3 region has 14 residues. From germline, CDR1 is MNHEY and CDR2 SMNVEV (reference sequence). CDR3 DNA: TGTGCCAGCAGTCCCCGCGACAGGGACAATGAAGCTTTCTTT. This encodes CASSPRDRDNEAFF.

The chain carries TRBV19 and TRBJ2-5; 7 bases map to TRBD1. This CDR3 contains 15 residues. The V segment lost 5 bases and the J segment 3 bases; nucleotides outside the gene matches: 9. Per the germline V gene, CDR1 is LNHDA and CDR2 is SQIVND (reference sequence). The CDR3 loop reads CASSSPGQLKETQYF. DNA for the CDR3: TGTGCCAGTAGTTCACCGGGACAGTTGAAAGAGACCCAGTACTTC. Full variable domain (remainder filled in from reference TRBV19 and TRBJ2-5): DGGITQSPKYLFRKEGQNVTLSCEQNLNHDAMYWYRQDPGQGLRLIYYSQIVNDFQKGDIAEGYSVSREKKESFPLTVTSAQKNPTAFYLCASSSPGQLKETQYFGPGTRLLVL.

This clonotype was seen at least ten times. The chain uses TRBV4-1 and TRBJ2-1, with a weak D call TRBD2 (5 bases). Per the germline V gene, CDR1 is MGHRA and CDR2 is YSYEKL. V lost 4 bases and J lost 2, with 9 bases in between. The CDR3 extends over 14 amino acids. The CDR3 here is CASSRDYPYNEQFF. The CDR3 bases are TGCGCCAGCAGCCGAGACTATCCCTACAATGAGCAGTTCTTC.

Many counts were recorded for this clonotype. DNA for the CDR3: TGTGCCAGCAGTCCGACTGAGTCTAGCACAGATACGCAGTATTTT. Its protein is CASSPTESSTDTQYF. This chain links TRBV27 with TRBJ2-3; the D is unclear. This CDR3 spans 15 amino acids. Germline CDR1 and CDR2: MNHEY and SMNVEV (reference sequence). The germline V and J ends were trimmed by 5 bases and 0 bases, with 12 bases remaining between them.

This clonotype was seen at least ten times. This chain connects TRBV28 to TRBJ2-3; 9 nucleotides agree with TRBD1. With V trimmed by 3 bases and J by 1 base, 2 bases remained unmatched. Germline-derived CDR1 and CDR2 are MDHEN and SYDVKM. This CDR3 contains 15 residues. The CDR3 reads CASSFRTGGTDTQYF. In nucleotides, the CDR3 is TGTGCCAGCAGTTTCCGGACAGGGGGCACAGATACGCAGTATTTT. The complete variable domain, with remaining parts taken from reference TRBV28 and TRBJ2-3, reads DVKVTQSSRYLVKRTGEKVFLECVQDMDHENMFWYRQDPGLGLRLIYFSYDVKMKEKGDIPEGYSVSREKKERFSLILESASTNQTSMYLCASSFRTGGTDTQYFGPGTRLTVL.

In this sample, this clonotype turned up many times. The chain recombines TRBV6-1 with TRBJ2-2; perhaps TRBD1 as D (5 bases). V was clipped by 3 bases and J by 5 bases, with 16 bases between them. The CDR3 sequence is 16 residues long. CDR1 and CDR2 from the germline V gene are MNHNS and SASEGT. This CDR3 reads CASSDNRPPITGELFF. CDR3 DNA: TGTGCCAGCAGTGACAACAGGCCTCCTATAACCGGGGAGCTGTTTTTT.

Many counts were recorded for this clonotype. J is TRBJ1-3 and V is TRBV6-5, with D unresolved. V lost 6 bases and J lost 0, with 12 bases in between. The CDR3 contains 15 residues. The germline CDR1 and CDR2 sequences are MNHEY and SVGAGI. CDR3 sequence reads: CASSPPGISGNTIYF. CDR3 bases: TGTGCCAGCAGCCCGCCCGGCATCTCTGGAAACACCATATATTTT.

This clonotype was detected ten times or more. The chain combines TRBV29-1 with TRBJ1-1; D unresolved. The CDR3 length is 13 residues. The V and J ends lost 2 bases and 3 bases respectively, with 10 bases between them. Per the germline V gene, CDR1 is SQVTM and CDR2 is ANQGSEA. As DNA, the CDR3 is TGCAGCGTTGAATTTGTGGAGGACACTGAAGCTTTCTTT. This gives the protein CSVEFVEDTEAFF.

The table lists this clonotype with many counts. The chain has TRBV4-1 and TRBJ2-3; maybe TRBD1 (6 bases). V was clipped by 0 bases and J by 1 base, with 11 bases between them. CDR1 and CDR2 from the germline V gene are MGHRA and YSYEKL. The CDR3 has 16 residues. The CDR3 loop reads CASSQDPPGGTDTQYF. CDR3 bases: TGCGCCAGCAGCCAAGACCCCCCAGGGGGCACAGATACGCAGTATTTT.

This clonotype was picked up a small number of times. The rearrangement joins TRBV11-2 to TRBJ2-3; the D is unclear. In germline, CDR1 is SGHAT, CDR2 FQNNGV. There are 11 residues in the CDR3. The V gene lost 5 bases and the J gene lost 6 bases, with 6 bases spanning the gap. The CDR3 loop is CASSSADTQYF. Written as DNA, the CDR3 is TGTGCCAGCAGCAGCGCTGATACGCAGTATTTT. The complete variable domain, with remaining parts taken from reference TRBV11-2 and TRBJ2-3, reads EAGVAQSPRYKIIEKRQSVAFWCNPISGHATLYWYQQILGQGPKLLIQFQNNGVVDDSQLPKDRFSAERLKGVDSTLKIQPAKLEDSAVYLCASSSADTQYFGPGTRLTVL.

The sample holds many counts of this clonotype. The DNA of the CDR3 is TGTGCCAGCAGTTACCCCAGCGGGAGGAATGCCGGGGAGCTGTTTTTT. This translates into CASSYPSGRNAGELFF. The chain uses TRBV6-6 and TRBJ2-2; 9 bases agree with TRBD2. The CDR3 is 16 residues long. V trimming: 2 bases; J trimming: 6 bases; junction bases outside the gene matches: 7. The germline CDR1 and CDR2 sequences are MNHNY and SVGAGI (reference sequence).

In this sample, this clonotype turned up many times. The chain has TRBV12-3 or TRBV12-4 and TRBJ2-2; TRBD2 might be the D (6 bases). V lost 2 bases to trimming and J lost 7 bases, with 11 bases between them. The CDR3 covers 14 residues. The chain's CDR3 is CASSLREERGELFF. CDR3 coding DNA: TGTGCCAGCAGTTTAAGGGAGGAGCGCGGGGAGCTGTTTTTT.

This clonotype was detected many times. The chain combines TRBV7-2 with TRBJ2-3, with 11 bases aligning to TRBD2. The CDR3 spans 16 residues. The junction had 8 bases not matched to a gene; V was cut back by 5 bases and J by 4 bases. The germline gives CDR1 SGHTA, CDR2 FQGNSA. CDR3: CASSRHPGLAADTQYF. The DNA of the CDR3 is TGTGCCAGCAGCCGACATCCGGGACTAGCGGCAGATACGCAGTATTTT.

Points on this clonotype: A much bigger clone sits one base away, suggesting this may be a read error. The gene calls are TRBV28 and TRBJ2-7; D tentatively fits TRBD1 or TRBD2 (5 bases each). This CDR3 contains 14 residues. Germline CDR1 MDHEN, CDR2 SYDVKM. CDR3 amino acids: CTSSLRGASWEQYF. The CDR3 DNA is TGTACCAGCAGTTTGAGGGGCGCCTCTTGGGAGCAGTACTTC.